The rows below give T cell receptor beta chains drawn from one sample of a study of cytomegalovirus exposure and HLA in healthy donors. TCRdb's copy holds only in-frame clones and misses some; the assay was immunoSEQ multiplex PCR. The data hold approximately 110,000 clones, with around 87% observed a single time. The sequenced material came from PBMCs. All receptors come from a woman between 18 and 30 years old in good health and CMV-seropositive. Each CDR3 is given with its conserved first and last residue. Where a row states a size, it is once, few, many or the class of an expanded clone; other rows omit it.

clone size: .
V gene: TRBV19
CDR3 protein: CASTPTGGSYEQYF

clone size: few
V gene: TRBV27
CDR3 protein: CASSSSSNQPQHF

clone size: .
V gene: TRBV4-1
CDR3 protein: CASSQEYRDYEQYF

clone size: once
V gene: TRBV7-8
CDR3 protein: CASSPYASSYNEQFF

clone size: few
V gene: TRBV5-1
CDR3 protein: CASSRDLGTSGNTIYF

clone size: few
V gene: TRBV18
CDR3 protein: CASSLAGMNTEAFF

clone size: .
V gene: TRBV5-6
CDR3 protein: CASSLARTGEAFF

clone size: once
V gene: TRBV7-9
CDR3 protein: CASSLEGTPQETQYF

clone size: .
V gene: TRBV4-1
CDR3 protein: CASSHTSGSTDTQYF

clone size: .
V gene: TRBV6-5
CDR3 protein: CASSYPGQGAYGYTF

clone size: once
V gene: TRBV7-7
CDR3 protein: CASSPGQNTGELFF

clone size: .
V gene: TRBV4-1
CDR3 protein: CASSLPAGTPDVNYGYTF

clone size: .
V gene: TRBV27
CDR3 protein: CASSALNQGLGGNQPQHF

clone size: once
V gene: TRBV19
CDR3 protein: CASSPGWGNQPQHF

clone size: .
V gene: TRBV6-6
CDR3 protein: CASSYVAGNTEAFF

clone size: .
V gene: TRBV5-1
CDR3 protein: CASMGQFLSGANVLTF

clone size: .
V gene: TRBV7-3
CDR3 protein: CASSLSGGNEAFF

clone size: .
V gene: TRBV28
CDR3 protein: CASSLHPGGTGYTEAFF

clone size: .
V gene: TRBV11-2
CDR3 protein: CASSGSGYEQYF

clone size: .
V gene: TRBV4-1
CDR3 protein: CASSQVRFGLAGNEQFF